The 23 T cell receptor beta chains presented below share a single source sample, sequenced in a study of cytomegalovirus exposure and HLA in healthy donors. PCR amplification relied on 60 Vbeta primers (plus 13 Jbeta primers). The data were produced by immunoSEQ multiplex PCR, yet TCRdb's version contains in-frame clones alone and is incomplete. The sample lists some 130,000 clones, 77% occurring once. Sample: PBMCs. All receptors come from a male donor in good health and CMV-seropositive.

The rearrangement uses TRBV6-5 and TRBJ1-2; D remains ambiguous. Trimming left V 0 bases short and J 8 bases short, with 16 bases between. The CDR3 has 15 residues. In germline, CDR1 is MNHEY, CDR2 SVGAGI. CDR3 bases: TGTGCCAGCAGTTACTCGTTCGGTGCCGGTGAGGGCTACACCTTC. Protein: CASSYSFGAGEGYTF.

This sequence joins TRBV2 and TRBJ1-3, with D unclear. This CDR3 region has 13 residues. Germline V gene sequence: CDR1 SNHLY, CDR2 FYNNEI. V was trimmed by 6 bases and J by 2 bases, leaving 8 bases between them. The CDR3 sequence: CASRERPGNTIYF. As DNA, the CDR3 is TGTGCCAGCAGGGAGCGTCCTGGAAACACCATATATTTT. The full variable domain, with the rest looked up from reference TRBV2 and TRBJ1-3, is EPEVTQTPSHQVTQMGQEVILRCVPISNHLYFYWYRQILGQKVEFLVSFYNNEISEKSEIFDDQFSVERPDGSNFTLKIRSTKLEDSAMYFCASRERPGNTIYFGEGSWLTVV.

This rearrangement joins TRBV15 to TRBJ1-6; no clear D gene. V lost 0 bases and J 9 bases, leaving 12 bases between the germline ends. There are 15 residues in the CDR3. Germline values: CDR1 LNHNV, CDR2 YYDKDF (reference sequence). The CDR3 spells CATSRDGLGASPLHF. The CDR3 coding sequence is TGTGCCACCAGCAGAGATGGGCTGGGCGCTTCACCCCTCCACTTT. Supplemented by reference TRBV15 and TRBJ1-6, the full variable domain reads DAMVIQNPRYQVTQFGKPVTLSCSQTLNHNVMYWYQQKSSQAPKLLFHYYDKDFNNEADTPDNFQSRRPNTSFCFLDIRSPGLGDTAMYLCATSRDGLGASPLHFGNGTRLTVT.

V is TRBV19 and J is TRBJ1-5; D uncertain. This CDR3 comprises 12 residues. Germline lookup yields CDR1 LNHDA and CDR2 SQIVND (reference sequence). Trimming removed 6 bases from V and 9 bases from J, with 12 bases in between. The CDR3 loop reads CASRTSLGPQHF. CDR3 nucleotide sequence: TGTGCCAGTAGGACTTCCCTAGGGCCCCAGCATTTT.

This clone occurred a few times. The germline gene is not matched at one end of the junction; a read error may be the cause. The rearrangement joins TRBV27 to TRBJ2-6; 7 bases align to TRBD1. The germline V gene encodes CDR1 MNHEY and CDR2 SMNVEV (reference sequence). The CDR3 has 17 amino acids. This chain's CDR3 is CASSHRDSISGANGLTF. The CDR3 bases are TGTGCCAGCAGCCACCGGGACAGCATCTCTGGGGCCAACGGCCTGACTTTC.

To note about this clone: A junction boundary mismatches the germline segment, possibly from a read error. The chain recombines TRBV9 with TRBJ2-7; maybe TRBD1 (6 bases). CDR1 is SGDLS, CDR2 YYNGEE, per germline. CDR3 length: 13 amino acids. The CDR3 sequence: CASSGSGVASQHF. The DNA for the CDR3 is TGTGCCAGCAGCGGTTCAGGGGTGGCTTCGCAGCACTTC.

Comment on this clone: A read error may produce the germline difference seen at one junction end. The rearrangement links TRBV7-9 to TRBJ1-1; D is ambiguous. The CDR3 consists of 11 residues. Germline V lookup: CDR1 SEHNR, CDR2 FQNEAQ (reference sequence). CDR3 nucleotides: TGTTCCAGCAGCTTATCCGGTACAGCTTTCTTT. This gives the protein CSSSLSGTAFF.

The rearrangement uses TRBV18 and TRBJ2-5; maybe TRBD2 (5 bases). V shed 3 bases and J shed 11 bases, with 13 bases lying between them. Germline-derived CDR1 and CDR2 are KGHSH and LQKENI. The CDR3 is made up of 12 amino acids. The CDR3 protein is CASSPVAREQYF. The CDR3 DNA follows: TGTGCCAGCTCACCTGTTGCAAGGGAGCAGTACTTC.

The chain recombines TRBV7-2 with TRBJ1-3; 7 bases are shared with TRBD1. The CDR3 is 16 amino acids. J lost 1 base, V lost 5 bases, and 8 bases had no gene match. The germline V gene has CDR1 SGHTA and CDR2 FQGNSA. For the CDR3, the DNA is TGTGCCAGCAGCCTCCAGACAGGGCGATCTGGAAACACCATATATTTT. Translating it yields CASSLQTGRSGNTIYF. The full variable domain, with the rest looked up from reference TRBV7-2 and TRBJ1-3, is GAGVSQSPSNKVTEKGKDVELRCDPISGHTALYWYRQSLGQGLEFLIYFQGNSAPDKSGLPSDRFSAERTGGSVSTLTIQRTQQEDSAVYLCASSLQTGRSGNTIYFGEGSWLTVV.

There are a few counts of this clone. The gene calls are TRBV7-9 and TRBJ1-1; D is possibly TRBD1 (6 bases). The V gene lost 4 bases and the J gene lost 5 bases, with 14 bases spanning the gap. This CDR3 is built from 14 residues. Germline-derived CDR1 and CDR2 are SEHNR and FQNEAQ (reference sequence). The DNA of the CDR3 is TGTGCCAGCAGCTGGGGAGGGCAGGGGACTGAAGCTTTCTTT. It yields the protein CASSWGGQGTEAFF.

This CDR3 is CASSQRDRPNTGELFF. The CDR3 coding sequence is TGCGCCAGCAGCCAGAGGGACAGACCGAACACCGGGGAGCTGTTTTTT. The chain uses TRBV5-1 and TRBJ2-2; 7 bases align to TRBD1. This CDR3 spans 16 amino acids. In germline, CDR1 is SGHRS, CDR2 YFSETQ. With 4 bases clipped from V and 0 bases from J, the junction kept 6 bases outside the gene matches.

CDR3 in DNA: TGTGCCAGCTCACCACCAGGGGGCGGAAACATTCAGTACTTC. Its protein product is CASSPPGGGNIQYF. The chain uses TRBV18 and TRBJ2-4, with TRBD1 matching 7 bases. CDR3 length equals 14 residues. The ends lost 0 bases at V and 6 bases at J; junction bases unmatched: 2. Germline CDR1 reads KGHSH; CDR2 reads LQKENI.

The chain uses TRBV6-9 and TRBJ1-2; 7 nucleotides agree with TRBD1. Per germline, CDR1 MNHGY and CDR2 SVAAGI. CDR3 size: 14 residues. V lost 3 bases to trimming and J lost 4 bases; unmatched junction nucleotides: 5. This CDR3 reads CASSYLGTAYGYTF. CDR3 DNA sequence: TGTGCCAGCAGTTACTTGGGGACAGCCTATGGCTACACCTTC.

The chain employs TRBV7-8 and TRBJ1-1; D not certain. The CDR3 is 15 residues long. The germline gives CDR1 SGHVS, CDR2 FQNEAQ. The germline V and J ends were trimmed by 3 bases and 1 base, with 12 bases remaining between them. Written as DNA, the CDR3 is TGTGCCAGCAGCTTTACAGCACATAAGAACACTGAAGCTTTCTTT. Translation: CASSFTAHKNTEAFF.

The chain carries TRBV7-9 and TRBJ2-5, with 14 bases lining up with TRBD2. The trim removed 3 bases at V and 7 bases at J, leaving 1 base unmatched. The CDR3 extends over 14 amino acids. Germline CDR1 reads SEHNR; CDR2 reads FQNEAQ (reference sequence). CDR3 loop: CASSFGTSGGTQYF. The DNA for the CDR3 is TGTGCCAGCAGCTTCGGGACTAGCGGGGGGACCCAGTACTTC.

The chain links TRBV28 to TRBJ1-2; 7 bases are shared with TRBD1. The V gene's germline CDR1 is MDHEN and CDR2 SYDVKM. This CDR3 region has 12 residues. V lost 4 bases to trimming and J lost 7 bases; unmatched junction nucleotides: 3. The CDR3 sequence: CASSSNRGGYTF. The CDR3, as DNA: TGTGCCAGCAGTTCGAACAGGGGTGGCTACACCTTC.

The chain employs TRBV5-6 and TRBJ1-1, with D perhaps TRBD1 (5 bases). In germline, CDR1 is SGHDT, CDR2 YYEEEE. CDR3 size: 16 residues. V was cut by 0 bases and J by 1 base, with 13 bases left in between. The CDR3 reads CASSLGAGGGNTEAFF. CDR3 DNA sequence: TGTGCCAGCAGCTTGGGGGCGGGCGGGGGGAACACTGAAGCTTTCTTT.

This chain uses TRBV5-4 with TRBJ2-2; D is uncertain. CDR3 length: 15 residues. Germline CDR1 and CDR2: SGHNT and YYREEE (reference sequence). The ends were cut back, 3 bases at V and 6 bases at J, with 15 bases in the middle. The CDR3 protein is CASSSPSRSAGELFF. DNA for the CDR3: TGTGCCAGCAGCTCCCCAAGTCGGTCGGCCGGGGAGCTGTTTTTT.

This clone showed up just a few times. V usage is TRBV23-1 and J usage is TRBJ1-6; TRBD1 might be the D (6 bases). TRBV23-1 is assigned to the ORF class and has an uncertain function. V was shortened by 3 bases and J by 5 bases, with 8 bases between the two germline ends. CDR3 size: 14 residues. This CDR3 is CASSQGQNNSPLHF. In DNA, the CDR3 is TGCGCCAGCAGTCAGGGACAAAATAATTCACCCCTCCACTTT.

The rearrangement uses TRBV2 and TRBJ1-2; no firm D call. CDR1 is SNHLY, CDR2 FYNNEI, per germline. This CDR3 region has 12 residues. Trimming removed 9 bases at V and 2 bases at J, with 10 bases between. The CDR3 region is CASWGGNYGYTF. CDR3 in DNA: TGTGCCAGTTGGGGAGGGAACTATGGCTACACCTTC.

On this clone: One junction end disagrees with the germline gene, perhaps due to a read error. The chain couples TRBV2 to TRBJ2-6; the D gene is possibly TRBD2 (7 bases). The CDR3 length is 15 residues. Looked up from germline, CDR1 is SNHLY and CDR2 is FYNNEI. The CDR3 nucleotides are TGTGCCAGCAGTGGGGGGGGCTCTGGGGCCAACGGCCTGACTTTC. Translated, it gives CASSGGGSGANGLTF.

The CDR3 reads CASNAMQGYGELFF. CDR3 sequence (DNA): TGTGCCAGCAATGCTATGCAGGGGTATGGGGAGCTGTTTTTT. The chain employs TRBV2 and TRBJ2-2, with D perhaps matching TRBD1 (6 bases). V was trimmed by 7 bases and J by 8 bases, leaving 17 bases between them. This CDR3 spans 14 amino acids. Germline V gene sequence: CDR1 SNHLY, CDR2 FYNNEI.

This clone has a handful of counts. V usage is TRBV29-1 and J usage is TRBJ2-5, with 13 bases that match TRBD2. The CDR3 length is 15 residues. Germline V CDR1 and CDR2: SQVTM, ANQGSEA. Losses at the gene ends were 6 bases for V and 2 bases for J; bases not matched to a gene: 6. CDR3 nucleotides: TGCAGCGTGTCGACTAGCGGGGGGACGCAAGAGACCCAGTACTTC. Translated: CSVSTSGGTQETQYF.